A single sample is the source of the 13 T cell receptor beta chains below, sequenced in a study of molecular identifiers for immune sequencing clone quantification. TCRdb reprocessed the PCR reads via MiXCR and lists one record per CDR3 protein. The sample lists about 640,000 distinct CDR3 sequences; just under 20% were seen once. Specimen: naive CD8+ T cells from blood, with Jurkat cell RNA spiked in. The subset: FACS-sorted CD8+CD4-CCR7+CD45RA+ naive T cells. The origin of the receptors is a human donor in good health. Some libraries in this study had Jurkat cell RNA spiked in.

Comment on this clonotype: A much larger clone differs from this one at a single base, so this may be a read error. V is TRBV11-3 and J is TRBJ1-3, with D possibly matching TRBD1 (5 bases). Germline V CDR1 and CDR2: SGHNT, YENEEA. The CDR3 loop spans 15 amino acids. CDR3 DNA sequence: TGTGCCAGCAGCTTAGGGGACTCAACTGGAAGCACCATATATTTT. This translates into CASSLGDSTGSTIYF.

This clonotype appeared many times. The rearrangement links TRBV7-9 to TRBJ1-2; TRBD1 agrees at 11 bases. Germline values: CDR1 SEHNR, CDR2 FQNEAQ (reference sequence). V trimming: 7 bases; J trimming: 7 bases; junction bases outside the gene matches: 5. The CDR3 has 13 residues. The CDR3 is CASKGQGAFGYTF. CDR3 in DNA: TGTGCCAGCAAAGGACAGGGGGCGTTTGGCTACACCTTC.

The table lists this clonotype with many counts. The V call is TRBV6-5, the J call TRBJ2-3; D may be TRBD1 or TRBD2 (5 bases each). V lost 5 bases and J 2 bases, leaving 11 bases between the germline ends. CDR1 and CDR2 from the germline V gene are MNHEY and SVGAGI. The CDR3 is 14 amino acids. The CDR3 here is CASSGDRYTDTQYF. CDR3 DNA sequence: TGTGCCAGCAGTGGGGACCGTTACACAGATACGCAGTATTTT.

This chain uses TRBV20-1 with TRBJ2-2; 9 positions agree with TRBD2. The CDR3 has 18 amino acids. After removal of 2 bases from V and 6 bases from J, the junction contained 16 bases not matched to a gene. Germline V gene sequence: CDR1 DFQATT, CDR2 SNEGSKA (reference sequence). As DNA, the CDR3 is TGCAGTGCTAGATCGAAGGGACTAGCAGTTCCACACGCCGGGGAGCTGTTTTTT. It translates to CSARSKGLAVPHAGELFF.

This clonotype was detected many times. This chain uses TRBV6-5 with TRBJ2-3; D not certain. The V gene's germline CDR1 is MNHEY and CDR2 SVGAGI. Trimming removed 4 bases from V and 0 bases from J, with 11 bases in between. The CDR3 has 15 residues. The CDR3 coding sequence is TGTGCCAGCAGTTTAGATAGCCCTAGCACAGATACGCAGTATTTT. The encoded protein is CASSLDSPSTDTQYF.

This clonotype showed up many times. The chain combines TRBV30 with TRBJ2-5; perhaps TRBD1 as D (6 bases). V lost 7 bases and J 2 bases, leaving 11 bases between the germline ends. From germline, CDR1 is GTSNPN and CDR2 SVGIG (reference sequence). This CDR3 comprises 12 residues. CDR3 amino acids: CASNREQETQYF. The DNA for the CDR3 is TGTGCCTCCAACAGGGAGCAAGAGACCCAGTACTTC.

This clonotype has a handful of counts. The chain uses TRBV11-2 and TRBJ2-3; D is possibly TRBD1 (5 bases). Germline CDR1 is SGHAT and CDR2 is FQNNGV. The CDR3 runs to 15 residues. V dropped 1 base and J dropped 3 bases, with 11 bases sitting between them. CDR3 amino acids: CASSLGPRDTDTQYF. Written as DNA, the CDR3 is TGTGCCAGCAGCTTAGGTCCCAGGGATACAGATACGCAGTATTTT.

This clonotype occurred many times. CDR3 protein: CASRSSEAFF. In DNA form, the CDR3 reads TGTGCCAGCAGGAGCTCTGAAGCTTTCTTT. J is TRBJ1-1 and V is TRBV6-2 or TRBV6-3; no firm D call. CDR3 length equals 10 residues. V lost 6 bases, J lost 6 bases, and 5 bases lay in between. From germline, CDR1 is MNHEY and CDR2 SVGEGT.

This clonotype was found a few times. The chain combines TRBV5-6 with TRBJ1-4; 12 bases line up with TRBD1. This CDR3 contains 15 residues. Germline trimming cut 4 bases from V and 8 bases from J; bases unmatched to any gene: 6. Germline V lookup: CDR1 SGHDT, CDR2 YYEEEE. In DNA, the CDR3 is TGTGCCAGCAGCCCTCCGGGACAGGGGGCCGAAAAACTGTTTTTT. Its translation is CASSPPGQGAEKLFF.

Regarding this clonotype: Possible read error: a much larger clone is one base away. The conserved closing phenylalanine or tryptophan is absent in this CDR3, likely reflecting a read error. The rearrangement joins TRBV6-2 or TRBV6-3 to TRBJ2-7; D gene uncertain. The V gene lost 5 bases and the J gene lost 7 bases, with 9 bases spanning the gap. Germline lookup yields CDR1 MNHEY and CDR2 SVGEGT. This CDR3 has 11 residues. CDR3 nucleotides: TGTGCCAGCAGTCGAACCGGGGAGCAGTACCTC. As protein: CASSRTGEQYL.

V and J are TRBV4-3 and TRBJ1-4, with D tentatively TRBD1 (5 bases). Germline V CDR1 and CDR2: LGHNA, YSLEER. With 3 bases removed from V and 10 bases from J, the gap between germline ends came to 15 bases. CDR3 length: 14 residues. The CDR3 sequence is CASSQGGKFGKLFF. CDR3 in DNA: TGCGCCAGCAGCCAGGGGGGAAAGTTCGGAAAACTGTTTTTT.

This clonotype has just a few counts. The CDR3: CASSQVRSQQETQYF. CDR3 nucleotide sequence: TGTGCCAGCAGCCAAGTCCGCAGCCAACAAGAGACCCAGTACTTC. The rearrangement joins TRBV3-1 to TRBJ2-5; D remains unclear. The V and J ends lost 1 base and 2 bases respectively, with 11 bases between them. The CDR3 spans 15 residues. Germline loops: CDR1 LGHDT, CDR2 YNNKEL (reference sequence).

This clonotype has a handful of counts. The chain joins TRBV5-4 to TRBJ2-1; 7 bases align to TRBD1. Germline V lookup: CDR1 SGHNT, CDR2 YYREEE (reference sequence). V gave up 0 bases and J gave up 6 bases; unmatched junction bases: 6. The CDR3 spans 15 residues. Here the CDR3 DNA reads TGTGCCAGCAGCTTGGAAGGGGGCGCAATCAATGAGCAGTTCTTC. Its protein is CASSLEGGAINEQFF. Complete variable domain (other parts from reference TRBV5-4 and TRBJ2-1): ETGVTQSPTHLIKTRGQQVTLRCSSQSGHNTVSWYQQALGQGPQFIFQYYREEENGRGNFPPRFSGLQFPNYSSELNVNALELDDSALYLCASSLEGGAINEQFFGPGTRLTVL.